This TCR beta chain was obtained from a study of cytomegalovirus exposure and HLA in healthy donors. About the study: Earlier, roughly 120 million unique TCR beta sequences were recovered from some 200 million T cells by an analysis. Study results and caveats: TCR beta V- and J-gene trimming was later associated with a missense DCLRE1C variant. In a later analysis, across HLA loci, associated TCR counts were highest for DRB1, lowest for HLA-C.

This clone showed up just a few times. Antigen: not known. The primer mix had 60 Vbeta and 13 Jbeta primers. Profiling relied on immunoSEQ multiplex PCR, and the TCRdb table lists in-frame clones only, not all of them. The sample contains 90,000 to 150,000 clones, roughly 8.6% of which appear only once. The sequence was collected from a woman in her thirties or forties in good health and CMV-seropositive. The sample consisted of PBMCs.

CDR3 in amino acids: CASSIRDSLSGANVLTF. The CDR3 region has the DNA TGTGCCAGCAGCATTCGGGACAGCCTCTCTGGGGCCAACGTCCTGACTTTC. The J gene is TRBJ2-6, the V gene TRBV7-8; TRBD1 matches at 7 bases. The CDR3 has 17 amino acids. The V gene's germline CDR1 is SGHVS and CDR2 FQNEAQ. Trimming at V came to 5 bases and at J to 0 bases, leaving 7 bases not matched to a gene.